This TCR beta chain was captured in a study of blood T cells in healthy people across ages (dated by TCRdb to between 2015 and 2016). About the investigation overall: Template switching captured roughly one uniquely barcoded TCR beta cDNA molecule per two T cells in model experiments. Using deep sequencing normalized with unique cDNA molecular identifiers, the study measured how TCR beta repertoire diversity changes with age. The donors were divided into four age groups: young (average around 15 years), middle-aged (around 41), aged (approximately 62) and long-lived (approximately 74). To avoid experimental bias, donors of different ages were spread randomly across the sequencing lanes. Two additional independent replicas of 1 million unique cDNA reads from the same blood draw were analyzed for two donors (one aged 18 to 29 and one aged 80 or older). Broad study findings and their caveats: Compared with the aged group, the long-lived group had more naive CD4+ T cells, fewer expanded clones and increased TCR diversity, suggesting age selection. Observed TCR beta diversity correlated strongly with the percentage of naive T cells measured by flow cytometry. Donor CMV infection status was unknown, potentially confounding age-related changes in expanded clonotypes. Observed TCR beta diversity per million T cells fell roughly linearly with age, and a significant reduction was already apparent by age roughly 40. Estimates of total diversity based on one million sequenced T cells were considered lower bounds and underestimates. Conclusive comparison of naive and antigen-experienced compartments was prevented by the profiling of bulk unsorted PBMCs.

The CDR3 has 13 amino acids, counting the end cysteine and phenylalanine. CDR3 DNA only is kept here, 39 bases in frame from base 1. Compared with germline, V lacks 9 bases and J lacks 1 base; bases without a gene match: 5. Based on the germline V gene, the CDR1 and CDR2 sequences are ENHRY and SYGVKD. Library preparation used 5' RACE. The sample was run on an Illumina HiSeq 2500. The second PCR ran for about 6 to 12 cycles and used a J-beta primer mix along with a sample-barcoded 5' primer. Each TCR beta cDNA molecule received a unique molecular identifier from a template-switch 5' adaptor carrying 12 random nucleotides. At least 2.5 million CDR3-containing paired-end reads were obtained from each sample. First-strand cDNA was synthesized from all RNA with the Mint cDNA synthesis kit, primed by a TRBC-specific oligonucleotide. All cDNA was treated with uracil-DNA glycosylase and then went through a first 18-cycle PCR with the universal primers M1SS and BC2_uni_R. The paper's processing steps were these. For normalization, 1 million high-quality reads, each with a distinct molecular identifier, were randomly selected from each sample. Reads with shared molecular identifiers were discarded instead of being binned into consensus sequences. MiTCR, run with a Q25 quality threshold and the strictest error-elimination algorithm, handled CDR3 identification, clonotype clustering and error correction. Lower-bound total TCR beta diversity was estimated with a nonparametric unseen species model using Euler transformation. Using fastp trimming at Q25 and MiXCR clonotype assembly, TCRdb reanalyzed the public sequencing data and kept in-frame beta chains. Identical CDR3 proteins give one entry, which carries the most common genes and DNA. The V and J calls and clone size are TCRdb's, not the authors'. The sample table contains more than 800,000 distinct CDR3 sequences; only one count was recorded for 35% to 55% of them. The biggest ten clones account for 18% of the sample.

This clonotype came up a few times. Its specific antigen is unknown. The sample holds no much larger clone one base away, and base qualities are not on file. Systemically healthy Caucasian individuals from Russia, around 39 in total and aged about 6 to 100 years, were included as donors. Each donor gave roughly 9.5 milliliters of peripheral blood, collected into EDTA-treated Vacutainer tubes. PBMCs were isolated by Ficoll-Paque density-gradient centrifugation, with at least 7 million obtained per sample. Trizol reagent was used to extract total RNA from PBMCs, with at least 5.5 micrograms per sample. Naive CD45RAhigh/CD27high T cell percentages were measured by flow cytometry on a PBMC aliquot from every donor.

The chain uses TRBV10-3 and TRBJ1-2; TRBD1 agrees with 7 junctional bases. Specimen: blood. The origin of this receptor is a woman aged 55-69 years in good health. The CDR3 in this case is CAISGTVNYGYTF. The base sequence is TGTGCCATATCCGGGACAGTTAACTATGGCTACACCTTC.